These T cell receptor beta chains were read from a single sample in a study of T cells in Graves' hyperthyroidism and ophthalmopathy. Each CDR3 protein gets one entry after TCRdb re-called the multiplex PCR reads with MiXCR. The sample has 500,000 to 750,000 distinct CDR3 sequences, under 60% seen once. The specimen was peripheral blood or thyroid tissue (not recorded which). All receptors come from a woman aged 18-29 years with Graves' hyperthyroidism. The CDR3 runs from the conserved cysteine through the conserved F or W. Fields, in order: clone size, V gene, J gene, D gene, CDR3 protein, CDR3 DNA. The D gene is left open where the match is weak. Only part of the rows carry a size: once, few, many, or a class if the clone is expanded.

>many|TRBV24-1|TRBJ2-5|.
CATSDDPGTQQETQYF
TGTGCCACCAGTGATGACCCCGGGACCCAGCAAGAGACCCAGTACTTC
>.|TRBV7-9|TRBJ1-6|TRBD1
CASSLSGTGVSPLHF
TGTGCCAGCAGCTTATCCGGGACAGGGGTCTCACCCCTCCACTTT
>.|TRBV30|TRBJ2-5|TRBD2
CAWSGGLAVQETQYF
TGTGCCTGGAGTGGGGGACTAGCGGTCCAAGAGACCCAGTACTTC
>.|TRBV13|TRBJ1-2|.
CASSFRGPF
TGTGCCAGCAGCTTTCGCGGACCCTTC
>many|TRBV5-1|TRBJ1-1|.
CASWLDPMNTEAFF
TGCGCCAGCTGGTTGGACCCCATGAACACTGAAGCTTTCTTT
>.|TRBV7-2|TRBJ2-7|.
CASSFKGYEQYF
TGTGCCAGCAGCTTTAAGGGTTACGAGCAGTACTTC
>many|TRBV14|TRBJ2-5|TRBD1
CASSQTGVRVQETQYF
TGTGCCAGCAGCCAAACAGGGGTCAGGGTGCAAGAGACCCAGTACTTC
>many|TRBV10-3|TRBJ2-5|.
CAIAIGQKETQYF
TGTGCCATCGCTATCGGACAGAAAGAGACCCAGTACTTC
>once|TRBV29-1|TRBJ1-5|.
CSVSSGEQPQHF
TGCAGCGTTTCATCGGGGGAGCAGCCCCAGCATTTT
>.|TRBV7-3|TRBJ2-1|.
CASSYRPAGNNEQFF
TGTGCCAGCAGCTACCGACCTGCCGGCAACAATGAGCAGTTCTTC
>.|TRBV19|TRBJ2-7|.
CASSILADNEQYF
TGTGCCAGTAGTATTCTCGCCGACAATGAGCAGTACTTC
>.|TRBV29-1|TRBJ1-5|.
CSVSGGPQHF
TGCAGCGTTTCAGGAGGGCCTCAGCATTTT
>many|TRBV2|TRBJ1-4|.
CASSEALGEKLFF
TGTGCCAGCAGTGAAGCGCTTGGGGAAAAACTGTTTTTT
>many|TRBV27|TRBJ1-1|.
CASSPVQGRAFF
TGTGCCAGCAGTCCTGTCCAGGGACGGGCTTTCTTT
>.|TRBV6-5|TRBJ2-2|.
CASSYGVGASTGEPFF
TGTGCCAGCAGTTACGGGGTAGGGGCTTCGACCGGGGAGCCGTTTTTT
>.|TRBV4-2|TRBJ2-7|TRBD2
CASSPATSGSYEQYF
TGTGCCAGCAGCCCGGCAACTAGCGGGAGCTACGAGCAGTACTTC